This T cell receptor (beta chain) emerged from a study of blood T cell repertoires in COVID-19. Study-wide background: COVID-19 samples collected from the United States, Italy and Spain covered acute and convalescent phases. In each case, the material was cDNA or gDNA derived from T cells, B-cell-depleted T cells, or PBMCs.

Germline V gives CDR1 MGHRA, CDR2 YSYEKL. The CDR3 consists of 15 residues. Trimming removed 1 base at V and 2 bases at J, with 12 bases between. Per the authors' pipeline: Amplified reference gene primers provided the basis for estimating nucleated cell counts. Assay used: immunoSEQ multiplex PCR; TCRdb lists only in-frame clones, some missing. V and J calls and clone size come straight from that table; D and trimming were deduced from the DNA. The sample carries fewer than 250,000 clones, 82% recorded once. The chain recombines TRBV4-1 with TRBJ2-7; D not resolved. Sequences were obtained from peripheral blood. This TCR derives from a middle-aged woman with acute or convalescent COVID-19. CDR3: CASSQVLEQTYEQYF. The CDR3 DNA sequence: TGCGCCAGCAGCCAAGTTTTGGAGCAGACCTACGAGCAGTACTTC.